Following are 30 T cell receptor beta chains from one sample sequenced in a study of blood T cell repertoires in COVID-19. The method was immunoSEQ multiplex PCR; TCRdb's version includes in-frame clones alone and lacks a portion of them. The data contain roughly 150,000 clones, 83% of them seen just once; the ten biggest clones take up 15% to 20%. Sequenced sample: peripheral blood. The receptors shown here come from a woman in her sixties or seventies who had recovered from COVID-19.

J is TRBJ2-1 and V is TRBV29-1; 11 bases agree with TRBD2. This CDR3 is built from 16 residues. Germline V lookup: CDR1 SQVTM, CDR2 ANQGSEA. V trimming: 6 bases; J trimming: 9 bases; junction bases outside the gene matches: 16. CDR3 sequence reads: CSVTGTSGMNRGEQFF. DNA of the CDR3: TGCAGCGTCACCGGGACTAGCGGTATGAACAGGGGTGAGCAGTTCTTC.

The chain recombines TRBV5-4 with TRBJ1-1; TRBD1 is a possible D gene (6 bases). V was clipped by 2 bases and J by 10 bases, with 18 bases between them. The germline CDR1 and CDR2 sequences are SGHNT and YYREEE (reference sequence). The CDR3 is 14 residues long. The CDR3 DNA follows: TGTGCCAGCAGCTTTCGGGGGGCGGTGGACGGAGCTTTCTTT. Its translation: CASSFRGAVDGAFF.

The rearrangement links TRBV19 to TRBJ1-5, with D hard to call. Trimming left V 4 bases short and J 5 bases short, with 9 bases between. This CDR3 contains 13 residues. Germline CDR1 is LNHDA and CDR2 is SQIVND (reference sequence). In DNA form, the CDR3 reads TGTGCCAGTAGTACCCGCCGGGATCAGCCCCAGCATTTT. It is translated as CASSTRRDQPQHF.

This clone was counted only a few times. The chain couples TRBV18 to TRBJ2-1, with 12 bases lining up with TRBD1. Germline loops: CDR1 KGHSH, CDR2 LQKENI. The CDR3 loop spans 15 amino acids. With V trimmed by 2 bases and J by 9 bases, 5 bases remained unmatched. CDR3 DNA: TGTGCCAGCTCACCAGGGACAGGGGGCTTCGGTGAGCAGTTCTTC. Its protein is CASSPGTGGFGEQFF. Full variable domain (rest looked up from reference TRBV18 and TRBJ2-1): NAGVMQNPRHLVRRRGQEARLRCSPMKGHSHVYWYRQLPEEGLKFMVYLQKENIIDESGMPKERFSAEFPKEGPSILRIQQVVRGDSAAYFCASSPGTGGFGEQFFGPGTRLTVL.

The V gene is TRBV2, the J gene TRBJ1-2, with D possibly matching TRBD1 (6 bases). The CDR3 sequence is 14 residues long. Trimming stripped 4 bases from V and 4 bases from J, with 13 bases between. The germline V gene has CDR1 SNHLY and CDR2 FYNNEI. In nucleotides, the CDR3 is TGTGCCAGCAGTGCCGCCAGGGGACGCTATGGCTACACCTTC. Translation: CASSAARGRYGYTF.

This clone appeared a few times. The V call is TRBV2, the J call TRBJ2-3; TRBD1 matches at 9 bases. The germline V gene encodes CDR1 SNHLY and CDR2 FYNNEI. The CDR3 consists of 14 residues. With V trimmed by 11 bases and J by 3 bases, 9 bases remained unmatched. For the CDR3, the DNA is TGTGCCGGACTTCGGGACAGGGCAACAGATACGCAGTATTTT. The encoded protein is CAGLRDRATDTQYF.

The V and J genes are TRBV4-3 and TRBJ2-7; D might be TRBD1 (6 bases). Germline V CDR1 and CDR2: LGHNA, YSLEER. V shed 4 bases and J shed 6 bases, with 16 bases lying between them. The CDR3 extends over 14 amino acids. This CDR3 is CASSRQVGFGEQYF. In DNA, the CDR3 is TGCGCCAGCAGCCGACAGGTGGGATTTGGCGAGCAGTACTTC.

The rearrangement uses TRBV23-1 and TRBJ2-7; TRBD1 matches at 7 bases. TRBV23-1 is an ORF, and what it does is uncertain. Losses at the gene ends were 8 bases for V and 1 base for J; bases not matched to a gene: 8. The CDR3 loop spans 14 amino acids. The CDR3 sequence: CASAQTGSSYEQYF. Written as DNA, the CDR3 is TGCGCCAGCGCACAGACAGGGAGTTCCTACGAGCAGTACTTC.

CDR3 in DNA: TGTGCCAGTAGTCCTAGCGGGAGGGCCTCGTACAATGAGCAGTTCTTC. It encodes CASSPSGRASYNEQFF. The rearrangement joins TRBV19 to TRBJ2-1; TRBD2 agrees at 12 bases. The V gene's germline CDR1 is LNHDA and CDR2 SQIVND (reference sequence). This CDR3 is 16 amino acids long. Losses at the gene ends were 5 bases for V and 4 bases for J; bases not matched to a gene: 6.

V is TRBV12-3 or TRBV12-4 and J is TRBJ1-5; TRBD1 is a possible D gene (6 bases). CDR3 length: 13 amino acids. Trimming took off 7 bases at V and 2 bases at J, with 9 bases between the two ends. The CDR3 loop reads CASTPGGNQPQHF. The DNA of the CDR3 is TGTGCCAGCACCCCAGGGGGCAATCAGCCCCAGCATTTT.

The chain carries TRBV19 and TRBJ2-2; 9 bases agree with TRBD1. V shed 3 bases, J shed 5 bases, and the junction held 7 bases outside the gene matches. Germline loops: CDR1 LNHDA, CDR2 SQIVND (reference sequence). The CDR3 is 16 amino acids. This CDR3 is CASSIWGQGKTGELFF. For the CDR3, the DNA is TGTGCCAGTAGTATCTGGGGACAGGGTAAAACCGGGGAGCTGTTTTTT.

The chain uses TRBV24-1 and TRBJ2-5; 7 bases fit TRBD1. The CDR3 is 14 amino acids. J was trimmed by 2 bases and V by 7 bases; bases with no gene match: 6. Germline values: CDR1 KGHDR, CDR2 SFDVKD. CDR3 amino acids: CATSPPGQQETQYF. In nucleotides, the CDR3 is TGTGCCACCAGCCCACCGGGACAGCAAGAGACCCAGTACTTC.

This clone has a handful of counts. This chain links TRBV29-1 with TRBJ2-1; 10 bases align to TRBD2. The ends lost 7 bases at V and 4 bases at J; junction bases unmatched: 7. Germline CDR1 reads SQVTM; CDR2 reads ANQGSEA. The CDR3 has 14 residues. The CDR3 region is CSAPSSGGYNEQFF. CDR3 DNA: TGCAGCGCCCCCTCTAGCGGGGGTTACAATGAGCAGTTCTTC.

CDR3 sequence (DNA): TGTGCCAGCAGCCAAGACCCAGGGGTCTACGAGCAGTACTTC. Amino acid sequence: CASSQDPGVYEQYF. The chain combines TRBV4-2 with TRBJ2-7; D perhaps matches TRBD1 (6 bases). Germline loops: CDR1 LGHNA, CDR2 YNFKEQ. The V and J ends lost 0 bases and 3 bases respectively, with 9 bases between them. This CDR3 region has 14 residues.

This clone showed up just once. The chain recombines TRBV7-8 with TRBJ2-2; 10 positions agree with TRBD1. The CDR3 runs to 19 residues. Germline V gene data show CDR1 as SGHVS and CDR2 as FQNEAQ. V lost 2 bases and J lost 4; bases outside the gene matches: 13. This chain's CDR3 is CASSLTNPRGTGVTGELFF. CDR3 in DNA: TGTGCCAGCAGCTTAACCAACCCACGGGGGACAGGGGTCACCGGGGAGCTGTTTTTT.

The chain is built from TRBV7-7 and TRBJ2-2, with 7 bases that match TRBD1. In germline, CDR1 is SSHAT, CDR2 FNYEAQ (reference sequence). With 1 base clipped from V and 5 bases from J, the junction kept 7 bases outside the gene matches. The CDR3 runs 16 residues. The CDR3 is CASSLGQGMRTGELFF. For the CDR3, the DNA is TGTGCCAGCAGCTTAGGACAGGGAATGAGGACCGGGGAGCTGTTTTTT.

The rearrangement links TRBV7-2 to TRBJ1-1; 9 nucleotides line up with TRBD1. The CDR3 is 16 amino acids. The germline gives CDR1 SGHTA, CDR2 FQGNSA. After removal of 5 bases from V and 4 bases from J, the junction contained 11 bases not matched to a gene. CDR3 amino acids: CASSPSTGGLATEAFF. The CDR3 DNA reads TGTGCCAGCAGCCCCTCGACAGGGGGGCTAGCCACTGAAGCTTTCTTT.

V gene TRBV27 combines with J gene TRBJ2-5; 8 bases match TRBD1. The germline CDR1 and CDR2 sequences are MNHEY and SMNVEV (reference sequence). J was trimmed by 7 bases and V by 8 bases; bases with no gene match: 12. There are 14 residues in the CDR3. CDR3 coding DNA: TGTGCCAGCCACTCAGGGGGCGCGGGTTGGACCCAGTACTTC. Its translation is CASHSGGAGWTQYF.

The CDR3 region is CASSLHWGGADTQYF. The CDR3 DNA reads TGTGCCAGCAGCCTCCACTGGGGGGGGGCAGATACGCAGTATTTT. This chain links TRBV21-1 with TRBJ2-3; the table's D call of TRBD2 was not tested on the DNA. TRBV21-1 is a pseudogene segment. There are 15 residues in the CDR3.

The chain has TRBV3-1 (or the pseudogene TRBV3-2) and TRBJ2-1, with D perhaps TRBD2 (7 bases). The CDR3 is 12 residues long. V gave up 3 bases and J gave up 15 bases, with 15 bases separating them. Looked up from germline, CDR1 is LGHDT and CDR2 is YNNKEL (reference sequence). The CDR3 bases are TGTGCCAGCAGCCAGGGGGGGCCCGTAGGGTTCTTC. Translating it yields CASSQGGPVGFF.

This clone was observed a handful of times. The rearrangement joins TRBV7-9 to TRBJ1-1; D is unclear. This CDR3 contains 10 residues. The V gene's germline CDR1 is SEHNR and CDR2 FQNEAQ (reference sequence). Trimming removed 8 bases from V and 5 bases from J, with 6 bases in between. The CDR3 is CASSRTEAFF. The CDR3 DNA sequence: TGTGCCAGCTCTCGGACTGAAGCTTTCTTT.

The CDR3 bases are TGCGCCAGCAGCCTAGGGGCAGCAGAGACCCAGTACTTC. Protein product: CASSLGAAETQYF. The chain combines TRBV5-1 with TRBJ2-5, with D perhaps matching TRBD1 (5 bases). The CDR3 covers 13 residues. Germline CDR1 is SGHRS and CDR2 is YFSETQ. V lost 4 bases and J lost 4, with 11 bases in between.

This clone has only a few counts. The chain employs TRBV7-9 and TRBJ2-1, with TRBD2 identical over 11 bases. The germline V gene has CDR1 SEHNR and CDR2 FQNEAQ (reference sequence). This CDR3 is 17 amino acids long. V lost 1 base to trimming and J lost 5 bases; unmatched junction nucleotides: 7. For the CDR3, the DNA is TGTGCCAGCAGCTTAGGTGCCTCGGGACTAGCGGACAATGAGCAGTTCTTC. Translation gives CASSLGASGLADNEQFF.

The rearrangement joins TRBV5-1 to TRBJ1-2; 7 bases are shared with TRBD1. V lost 4 bases, J lost 4 bases, and 10 bases stayed unmatched. This CDR3 comprises 15 residues. Germline lookup yields CDR1 SGHRS and CDR2 YFSETQ. The CDR3 reads CASSPGTDFAYGYTF. CDR3 coding DNA: TGCGCCAGCAGCCCCGGGACAGACTTTGCCTATGGCTACACCTTC.

This clone was observed a few times. This chain links TRBV6-2 or TRBV6-3 with TRBJ2-1; 12 nucleotides align to TRBD2. V lost 4 bases to trimming and J lost 1 base; unmatched junction nucleotides: 8. Germline lookup yields CDR1 MNHEY and CDR2 SVGEGT. This CDR3 has 18 amino acids. The CDR3 DNA reads as TGTGCCAGCAGTTCGGCTAGCGGGAGGGCCGAGTCCTACAATGAGCAGTTCTTC. Its protein is CASSSASGRAESYNEQFF.

This clone was observed a few times. The rearrangement joins TRBV28 to TRBJ2-7; D gene unclear. Germline V lookup: CDR1 MDHEN, CDR2 SYDVKM. The V gene lost 2 bases and the J gene lost 3 bases, with 8 bases spanning the gap. This CDR3 has 13 residues. The CDR3 reads CASSLGSGYEQYF. DNA of the CDR3: TGTGCCAGCAGTTTAGGGTCAGGCTACGAGCAGTACTTC.

The sample holds many counts of this clone. The chain has TRBV15 and TRBJ1-1; D is uncertain. V was trimmed by 11 bases and J by 4 bases, leaving 20 bases between them. The germline gives CDR1 LNHNV, CDR2 YYDKDF (reference sequence). The CDR3 extends over 14 amino acids. This chain's CDR3 is CAVRLPRDGTEAFF. The CDR3 region has the DNA TGTGCCGTACGACTGCCCCGGGATGGCACTGAAGCTTTCTTT.

J is TRBJ2-1 and V is TRBV4-2; 12 nucleotides align to TRBD2. This CDR3 has 21 amino acids. CDR1 LGHNA and CDR2 YNFKEQ come from the germline V gene. After removal of 5 bases from V and 8 bases from J, the junction contained 25 bases not matched to a gene. Here the CDR3 reads CASSEGPPGLAGGLRSDEQFF. DNA for the CDR3: TGTGCCAGCAGCGAAGGCCCGCCCGGGCTAGCGGGGGGGCTTCGCTCCGATGAGCAGTTCTTC.

This chain links TRBV11-3 with TRBJ2-3; D unclear. Trimming took 1 base from V and 9 from J, leaving 8 bases between them. Per germline, CDR1 SGHNT and CDR2 YENEEA. This CDR3 has 12 amino acids. CDR3 loop: CASSLVSGTQYF. The CDR3 nucleotides read TGTGCCAGCAGCTTAGTTTCCGGGACGCAGTATTTT.

The chain joins TRBV11-2 to TRBJ2-5; D gene uncertain. The germline gives CDR1 SGHAT, CDR2 FQNNGV. V lost 5 bases and J 3 bases, leaving 7 bases between the germline ends. CDR3 size: 12 residues. The CDR3 region is CASSKAEETQYF. In nucleotides, the CDR3 is TGTGCCAGCAGCAAGGCGGAAGAGACCCAGTACTTC.